The text below deals with one T cell receptor (beta chain). V was trimmed by 0 bases and J by 6 bases, leaving 12 bases between them. Germline values: CDR1 LNHDA, CDR2 SQIVND (reference sequence). The CDR3 is 15 amino acids. Authors' methods: The assay estimated nucleated cells by amplifying reference gene primers. Sequencing used immunoSEQ multiplex PCR; TCRdb keeps in-frame clones, though not all of them. V, J and clone size are taken as reported in that table, and D and trimming were inferred from the DNA itself. The sample contains fewer than 200,000 clones, approximately 79% of which appear only once. The data were obtained in a study of blood T cell repertoires in COVID-19. The overall study: From the United States, Italy and Spain came samples of acute and convalescent COVID-19. In each case, the material was cDNA or gDNA derived from T cells, B-cell-depleted T cells, or PBMCs.

Sample: peripheral blood. This clonotype was obtained from a woman in her sixties or seventies with acute or convalescent COVID-19. This rearrangement joins TRBV19 to TRBJ1-5; tentative D call: TRBD1 (6 bases). The CDR3, as DNA: TGTGCCAGTAGTATAGAGCGGGGGCTGAGTCAGCCCCAGCATTTT. It is translated as CASSIERGLSQPQHF.